This TCR beta chain was captured in a study of shared clonotypes between healthy human individuals. Study-wide results and limits: The authors sampled blood alone, and tissue repertoires likely differ.

Trimming removed 0 bases from V and 11 bases from J, with 17 bases in between. The germline V gene encodes CDR1 GTSNPN and CDR2 SVGIG (reference sequence). The CDR3 consists of 15 residues. This clone is a singleton in its sample. What it binds is unknown. Per the study methods: Because ImmunoSEQ provided only junction sequences with no quality scores, the filtering differed. Profiled with immunoSEQ multiplex PCR; TCRdb holds only in-frame clones, not every one. The V and J calls and clone size were taken over from that table, and D and trimming were inferred from the DNA. The sample lists more than 550,000 clones, 90% occurring once.

The sequencing input was memory CD8+ T cells from PBMCs. As to subset: CD45RO+ cells pooled with CCR7-negative TemRA cells. V is TRBV30 and J is TRBJ1-6, with D tentatively TRBD1 (5 bases). The sequence was obtained from a man between 18 and 35 years old in good health. Some clones in this sample may be carry-over from other donors' samples. DNA of the CDR3: TGTGCCTGGAGTGTATCTTTCGGGACGGAGGCACCCCTCCACTTT. Translation gives CAWSVSFGTEAPLHF.